This T cell receptor beta chain was documented in a study of cytomegalovirus exposure and HLA in healthy donors (TCRdb year 2017). Regarding the study in general: In an earlier analysis of approximately 640 of the donors, around 290 Gb of sequence data and approximately 120 million unique TCR beta sequences from about 179 million T cells were reported. Alongside the repertoire data, information on donor age, sex, ethnicity and CMV serostatus was compiled. The study used immunosequencing to profile the T cell repertoires of 670 or so subjects and linked those repertoires to cytomegalovirus serostatus. The genetic ancestry cluster associated with self-reported Caucasian donors included 80% to 90% of the 300 to 400 genotyped donors. Class I and class II HLA loci were covered by the typing at four-digit resolution. The number of typed donors differed by locus: 629-630 for A, B, C, DRB1 and DQB1; approximately 520 for DQA1; fewer than 610 for DPA1; and approximately 450 for DPB1. Roughly 320 gigabases of sequencing data and approximately 91 million unique TCR sequences made up an early release that covered 640 HLA-typed donors. Because of strong linkage in the cohort, five DR-DQ haplotypes were treated as single units for association and clustering. Every discovery cohort repertoire had been produced on one sequencing platform. To predict cytomegalovirus infection status, the study combined high-throughput TCR immunosequencing, statistical association of individual TCRs with disease status, and machine learning. A later genetic analysis took genome-wide SNP genotypes for about 55% of the roughly 670 donors and used that subset as a discovery cohort. In the later analysis, no new phenotypic data were used to find candidate immune exposures; instead, reliance was placed on TCR beta sequences and their occurrence across donors. An earlier analysis of approximately 580 of the donors used high-throughput TCR beta sequencing to judge whether each TCR beta V gene segment behaved as functional or pseudogenic. Besides the first cohort of under 700 subjects, a separate validation cohort made up of 120 or so different subjects was used. A later analysis re-analyzed previously published TCR beta repertoires from approximately 700 donors and added high-resolution HLA genotyping to study TCR occurrence patterns. The study aimed to test whether cataloging public T cell receptors could reveal signatures of past pathogen exposure. Among some 400 genotyped donors of the cohort, an average of about 240,000 unique TCR beta nucleotide sequences was sequenced per donor, of which 15% to 20% were non-productive.

What the research found in general, with its limitations: Linkage disequilibrium might explain the correlated functional status among segregating V segments, but an unknown experimental factor could not be excluded. Some IMGT-functional V segments, including TRBV6-2 and TRBV6-3, could not be told apart with the 87-base-pair reads, so those segments were excluded. Cytomegalovirus status was reported to be diagnosed by the classifier with high specificity and sensitivity in both the original and validation cohorts. In vitro tests confirmed that a few of the cytomegalovirus-associated TCR beta chains recognize cytomegalovirus antigens. In a later analysis, the rate of TCR association differed among HLA loci, with DRB1 alleles having the most associated TCRs and HLA-C alleles having the fewest. According to a later analysis, most CMV-associated TCR beta chains appeared to be HLA-restricted, and the HLA associations seemed to be driven largely by CMV exposure. Across donors, most TCR sequences were observed very rarely, whereas some public TCRs were present in many individuals. A later genetic analysis associated a missense DCLRE1C variant with V-gene and J-gene trimming of TCR beta chains, and an independent cohort replicated the association. Because some donors lacked HLA typing at each locus, the association tests relied only on the typed subset. A later genetic analysis reported fewer N-insertions in productive TCRs among donors in an Asian-associated ancestry cluster than the roughly 700-donor mean. According to a later analysis, parvovirus B19, influenza, CMV and Epstein-Barr virus appeared linked to several top co-occurrence clusters. In an earlier analysis of about 600 of the donors, most TCR beta V segments appeared in productive rearrangements about 87% or about 30% of the time, broadly matching IMGT annotations. Roughly uniform sequencing depth across donors was assumed in presence/absence analyses, although this assumption may not hold. Specific HLA alleles were associated with some 15,000 TCR beta sequences at a false discovery rate of 0.05 in a later analysis. A cluster of highly shared sequence variants was judged likely to represent a technical artifact of the sequencing pipeline. Because counts were too low, seventeen rarely observed V segments, including chromosome 9 orphons, were excluded from the earlier analysis of about 500 of the donors. For the cohort, immune exposure information was limited to CMV serostatus. The authors suggested that the approach could potentially be generalized to other disease states and immunological phenotypes. In a later analysis, HLA-associated TCR beta chains showed more clonal expansion and lower generation probabilities than non-associated chains that were equally common. When HLA alleles, especially DR and DQ, strongly co-occurred, TCR associations were difficult to assign to individual alleles. The study gave a list of more than 150 TCR beta chains associated with cytomegalovirus. Only TCR beta chains were sequenced in this cohort, and the absence of alpha or paired-chain data limited detectable features. A further reported finding was that TCR beta sequences accurately predicted the HLA-A and HLA-B alleles for most subjects in the first cohort.

Library method: the immunoSEQ multiplex PCR assay. For the multiplex PCR, a mixture combining 60 forward primers for TCR Vbeta segments and 13 reverse primers for TCR Jbeta segments was used. The CDR3 region of rearranged TCR beta genes was amplified from genomic DNA by a multiplex PCR assay. On the Illumina HiSeq System, the amplified TCR beta libraries were sequenced as 87-base-pair reads. Per the original workflow: In a later analysis, 80 million or so unique TCR beta chains were counted across the 500 to 850 repertoires, and roughly 11 million of these chains were shared by at least two donors. A nearest-neighbor algorithm error-corrected the raw reads and collapsed the reads into unique sequences, merging closely related sequences to remove PCR and sequencing errors. CDR3 sequences were aligned to IMGT reference sequences to assign V, D and J gene segments. Each retained sequence needed at least a six-nucleotide match to both a V gene segment and a J gene segment. Rearrangements were called productive when the CDR3 lacked stop codons and stayed in frame with V and J; all others were non-productive. Following IMGT convention, CDR3 was defined as the stretch from the second conserved V-encoded cysteine to the conserved J-encoded phenylalanine. Sequences without an unambiguous match to a single V gene segment were excluded from the earlier analysis of 450 to 750 of the donors. An earlier analysis of approximately 590 of the donors classified V segments as functional when productive rearrangements were above 56.7% and as segregating when the standard deviation between donors was above 5%. To diagnose cytomegalovirus status from the catalog of TCR beta chain sequences, a statistical classification framework was built. V and J gene assignment, in a later analysis, came from comparing TCR nucleotide sequences with IMGT/GENE-DB human TR gene sequences. The TCRdist pipeline was used in a later analysis to assign CDR3 sequences and most-parsimonious VDJ recombination scenarios. In a later analysis, each TCR beta chain was defined by its CDR3 amino acid sequence together with its V-gene family, and reads lacking a unique V-gene family were excluded. As a way to deal with suspected cross-contamination and a sequencing artifact, a later analysis dropped roughly 600 nucleotide sequences that were highly shared and had low generation probability. In a later analysis, a clonal expansion index for each public chain was calculated from normalized within-repertoire ranks of inferred template counts. A later analysis computed generation probabilities with a VDJ recombination model fitted to out-of-frame rearrangements, and checked the results against IGoR. In a later analysis, TCR-TCR, TCR-HLA and TCR-CMV co-occurrence was scored with hypergeometric tests, and a repertoire-size bias correction was applied to TCR pairs. A later analysis estimated false discovery rates by permuting HLA or CMV assignments 20 times. In a later analysis, co-occurring TCRs were grouped with DBSCAN, and TCRdist sequence similarity was added when clustering was performed within HLA-allele-positive subsets. Repertoires with fewer than 30,000 or more than 120,000 public chains were left out of co-occurrence clustering, as were four to six repertoires with anomalous nucleotide sharing. TCRdb took this table from immuneACCESS and kept in-frame rearrangements with V and J called. Such tables lack part of the clones; where checked against another copy, unresolved V genes explain under half of the gap, and the rest is unexplained. For V, J and clone size, that table is used; D and trimming come from the DNA. This sample holds some 150,000 clones; 75% to 80% were observed only once. Jointly, the top ten make up less than 1.1% of the sample.

The cohort consisted of 600 to 700 healthy bone marrow donors. All cohort members were sampled while nominally healthy, although unrecorded immune exposures were likely present. The donor was CMV seronegative and was included in the group of hundreds of seronegative cohort members. A peripheral blood sample was collected from each donor, and TCR beta sequencing was performed on peripheral blood mononuclear cells. Genomic DNA extraction from the blood cell samples was performed with the Qiagen DNeasy Blood Extraction Kit. On this clone: This receptor's antigen is unknown. No quality values exist for individual bases; no much larger clone is one base distant.

For CDR1 and CDR2, the germline V gene lists SGHDT and YYEEEE. The V end gives up 4 bases and the J end 6 bases, leaving 8 bases in the junction not matched to a gene. The CDR3 contains 15 residues, cysteine and phenylalanine counted. The sequence is cut down to CDR3 DNA, 45 bases in frame from base 1. Sequenced material: PBMCs. The V and J segments used are TRBV5-6 and TRBJ1-5; TRBD1 lines up with 9 middle nucleotides. This receptor was taken from a male donor in good health and CMV-seronegative. Read as DNA, the sequence is TGTGCCAGCAGCCTGACAGGGGGGTCTGTTCAGCCCCAGCATTTT. This yields the protein CASSLTGGSVQPQHF. Here the CDR3 is joined to the reference TRBV5-6 and TRBJ1-5 genes, and the full variable domain is: DAGVTQSPTHLIKTRGQQVTLRCSPKSGHDTVSWYQQALGQGPQFIFQYYEEEERQRGNFPDRFSGHQFPNYSSELNVNALLLGDSALYLCASSLTGGSVQPQHFGDGTRLSIL.